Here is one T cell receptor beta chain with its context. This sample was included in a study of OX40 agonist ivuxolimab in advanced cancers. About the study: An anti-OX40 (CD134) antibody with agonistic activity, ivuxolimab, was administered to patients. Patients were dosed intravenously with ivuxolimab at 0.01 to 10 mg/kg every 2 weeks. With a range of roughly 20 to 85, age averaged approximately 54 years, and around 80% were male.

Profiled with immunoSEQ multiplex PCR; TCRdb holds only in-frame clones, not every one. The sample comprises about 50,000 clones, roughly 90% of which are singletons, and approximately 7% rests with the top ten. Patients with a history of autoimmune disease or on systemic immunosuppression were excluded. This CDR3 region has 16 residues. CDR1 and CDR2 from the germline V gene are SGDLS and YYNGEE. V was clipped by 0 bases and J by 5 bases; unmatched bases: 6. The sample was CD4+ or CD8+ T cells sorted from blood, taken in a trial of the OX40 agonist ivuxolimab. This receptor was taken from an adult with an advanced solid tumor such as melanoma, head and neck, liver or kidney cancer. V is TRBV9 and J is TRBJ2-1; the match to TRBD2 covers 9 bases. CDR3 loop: CASSVAGLARNNEQFF. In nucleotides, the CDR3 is TGTGCCAGCAGCGTAGCTGGACTAGCGCGAAACAATGAGCAGTTCTTC.